What follows describes a single T cell receptor (beta chain). This sample is part of a study of blood T cell repertoires in COVID-19. V shed 10 bases and J shed 3 bases, with 12 bases lying between them. The CDR3 has 12 amino acids. TCRdb's copy holds only in-frame clones and misses some; the assay was immunoSEQ multiplex PCR. The sample holds about 310,000 clones, around nine tenths seen once. The sequence was collected from a man aged 50 or older with active or convalescent COVID-19. V and J are TRBV12-3 or TRBV12-4 and TRBJ1-1; no definite D call. Source material: peripheral blood. The CDR3 spells CATSGEDTEAFF. The CDR3 nucleotides read TGTGCCACCAGCGGCGAGGACACTGAAGCTTTCTTT.